These T cell receptor beta chains were read from a single sample in a study of OX40 agonist ivuxolimab in advanced cancers. Sequenced by immunoSEQ multiplex PCR; TCRdb stores in-frame clones only, minus some. This table holds approximately 82,000 clones, 87% found once. Sample: CD4+ or CD8+ T cells sorted from blood, taken in a trial of the OX40 agonist ivuxolimab. These receptors came from an adult with an advanced solid tumor such as melanoma, head and neck, liver or kidney cancer. Both conserved end residues are trimmed from each CDR3.

j_gene | v_gene | CDR3aa
TRBJ1-5 | TRBV30 | AWSEGQWWMPQH
TRBJ1-5 | TRBV6-5 | ASSYSAGSNQPQH
TRBJ1-1 | TRBV19 | ASSIVVGGGIVEAF
TRBJ1-1 | TRBV6-1 | ASIDSTKAF
TRBJ2-5 | TRBV5-1 | ASSPGTSGARVQY
TRBJ1-5 | TRBV6-6 | ASSPGQGNQPQH
TRBJ1-4 | TRBV19 | ASIGVAGRYNEKLF
TRBJ1-1 | TRBV2 | ASSETRAQFNTEAF
TRBJ2-3 | TRBV30 | AWSVLGSTDTQY
TRBJ1-1 | TRBV6-1 | ASSEARNTEAF
TRBJ2-3 | TRBV27 | ASRRGLTDTQY
TRBJ1-4 | TRBV5-6 | ASSLDTGTDGEKLF
TRBJ2-7 | TRBV7-3 | ASSPDAGGSYEQY
TRBJ1-1 | TRBV5-1 | ASSLVRGLTEAF
TRBJ1-6 | TRBV30 | AWSGAGGAAGSPLH
TRBJ1-3 | TRBV21-1 | ASSKGWKIDRVGNTIY
TRBJ2-2 | TRBV5-1 | ASSLNGGAGELF
TRBJ2-7 | TRBV11-3 | ASSSDSYEQY
TRBJ1-2 | TRBV6-1 | ASIGPYRLGYGYT
TRBJ2-7 | TRBV18 | ASSPYEQGYEQY
TRBJ1-2 | TRBV5-1 | ASSLAPQTLHGYT
TRBJ1-2 | TRBV11-2 | ASSQGQGFGYT
TRBJ1-2 | TRBV7-2 | ASSIRDGNYGYT
TRBJ2-1 | TRBV7-7 | ASSTTGGNEQF
TRBJ2-3 | TRBV6-6 | ASRPSGSSDTQY
TRBJ1-3 | TRBV19 | ASSPSTRLGGNTIY
TRBJ2-7 | TRBV11-2 | ASRPSGASGEQY
TRBJ1-2 | TRBV27 | ASSRQAEPLGYT
TRBJ2-5 | TRBV19 | ASTQTTGTQETQY
TRBJ1-5 | TRBV30 | ACNRGPNQPQH
TRBJ2-3 | TRBV2 | ASRRLADTQY
TRBJ2-5 | TRBV4-1 | ASSAGLAYQETQY
TRBJ1-1 | TRBV13 | ASSPLDRDNTEAF
TRBJ2-3 | TRBV11-2 | ASSLGPGTDTQY
TRBJ2-6 | TRBV11-2 | ASSISGANVLT
TRBJ2-7 | TRBV5-1 | ASSPGTSGLTQPYEQY
TRBJ1-1 | TRBV7-8 | AVGPNTEAF
TRBJ1-4 | TRBV30 | AWSIRGPYEKLF
TRBJ2-6 | TRBV6-6 | ASSYTPEAGANVLT
TRBJ2-2 | TRBV21-1 | ASSKPSTSNTGELF
TRBJ1-6 | TRBV4-3 | ASSQDSGVGSPLH
TRBJ1-1 | TRBV11-3 | ASSLIGGETEAF
TRBJ2-1 | TRBV18 | ASTGDNEQF
TRBJ1-1 | TRBV18 | ASSNRMNTEAF
TRBJ1-6 | TRBV7-2 | ASSLKRGGYNSPLH
TRBJ1-2 | TRBV2 | ASKTGGSYGYT
TRBJ2-4 | TRBV7-9 | ASSLEGQRQY
TRBJ2-1 | TRBV29-1 | SVRSSDEQF
TRBJ2-1 | TRBV6-1 | ASSEGSSGLNEQF
TRBJ2-2 | TRBV30 | AWSVGTGGTGELF
TRBJ1-2 | TRBV5-1 | ASSLDLGRRGYT
TRBJ1-1 | TRBV6-5 | ASSYEMNTEAF
TRBJ2-1 | TRBV2 | ASNRLLTPYNEQF
TRBJ1-5 | TRBV30 | AWSTLGLFNQPQH
TRBJ2-3 | TRBV7-2 | ASSLIALDTQY
TRBJ2-2 | TRBV5-6 | ASSVTITGELF